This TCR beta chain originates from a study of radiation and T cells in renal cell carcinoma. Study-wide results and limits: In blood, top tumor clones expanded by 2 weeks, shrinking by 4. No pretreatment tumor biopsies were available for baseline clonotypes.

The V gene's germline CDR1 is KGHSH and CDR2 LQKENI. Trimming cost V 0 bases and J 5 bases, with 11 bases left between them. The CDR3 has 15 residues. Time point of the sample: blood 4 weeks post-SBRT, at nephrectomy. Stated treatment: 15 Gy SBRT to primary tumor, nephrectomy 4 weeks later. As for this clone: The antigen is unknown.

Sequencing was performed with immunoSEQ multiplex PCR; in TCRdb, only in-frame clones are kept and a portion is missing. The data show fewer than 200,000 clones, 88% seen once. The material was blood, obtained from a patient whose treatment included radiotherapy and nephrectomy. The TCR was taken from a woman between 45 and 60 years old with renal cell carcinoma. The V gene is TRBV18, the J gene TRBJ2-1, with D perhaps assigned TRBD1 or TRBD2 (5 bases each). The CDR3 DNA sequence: TGTGCCAGCTCACCACCGGGGGTTCTACACAATGAGCAGTTCTTC. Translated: CASSPPGVLHNEQFF. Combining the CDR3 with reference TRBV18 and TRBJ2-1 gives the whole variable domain NAGVMQNPRHLVRRRGQEARLRCSPMKGHSHVYWYRQLPEEGLKFMVYLQKENIIDESGMPKERFSAEFPKEGPSILRIQQVVRGDSAAYFCASSPPGVLHNEQFFGPGTRLTVL.